The entry below describes one T cell receptor (beta chain). In the study's own analysis: Estimation of nucleated cell counts relied on the amplification of reference gene primers. TCRdb keeps only in-frame clones here, not all; method: immunoSEQ multiplex PCR. The V and J calls and clone size are taken from that table; D and trimming were inferred from the DNA. The sample carries 30,000 to 35,000 clones, more than 75% recorded once. These data are taken from a study of blood T cell repertoires in COVID-19. Across the whole study: Both acute and convalescent COVID-19 samples were obtained from the United States, Italy and Spain.

This CDR3 is 13 amino acids long. Germline V gene lookup returns CDR1 LNHDA and CDR2 SQIVND (reference sequence). V was trimmed by 9 bases and J by 2 bases, leaving 13 bases between them. The TCR sequence derives from a man older than 75 with active or convalescent COVID-19. Specimen: peripheral blood. The V and J genes are TRBV19 and TRBJ1-1; D not certain. As DNA, the CDR3 is TGTGCCAGCGGGGTGGCCGCTAACACTGAAGCTTTCTTT. It encodes CASGVAANTEAFF. The full variable domain, in which reference TRBV19 and TRBJ1-1 provide the parts outside the CDR3, is DGGITQSPKYLFRKEGQNVTLSCEQNLNHDAMYWYRQDPGQGLRLIYYSQIVNDFQKGDIAEGYSVSREKKESFPLTVTSAQKNPTAFYLCASGVAANTEAFFGQGTRLTVV.